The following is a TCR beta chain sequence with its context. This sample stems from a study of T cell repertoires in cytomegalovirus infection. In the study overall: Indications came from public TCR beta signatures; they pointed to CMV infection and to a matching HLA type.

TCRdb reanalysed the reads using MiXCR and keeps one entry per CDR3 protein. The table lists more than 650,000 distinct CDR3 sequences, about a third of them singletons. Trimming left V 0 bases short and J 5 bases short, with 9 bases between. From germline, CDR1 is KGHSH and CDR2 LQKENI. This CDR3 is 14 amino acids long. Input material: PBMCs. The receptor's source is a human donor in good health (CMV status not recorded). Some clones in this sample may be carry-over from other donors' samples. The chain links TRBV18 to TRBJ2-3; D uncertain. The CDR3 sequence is CASSPPNYGDTQYF. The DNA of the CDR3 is TGTGCCAGCTCACCACCAAACTACGGAGATACGCAGTATTTT.